Below, one TCR beta chain is given with its context. This sample was taken from a study of cytomegalovirus exposure and HLA in healthy donors. The CDR3 has 15 amino acids. Looked up from germline, CDR1 is SGHRS and CDR2 is YFSETQ. V lost 3 bases to trimming and J lost 1 base, with 8 bases between them. It was with 60 Vbeta and 13 Jbeta primers that the PCR ran. TCRdb's copy holds only in-frame clones and misses some; the assay was immunoSEQ multiplex PCR. The table has 130,000 to 150,000 clones, 60% to 85% seen once. The V call is TRBV5-1, the J call TRBJ2-6, with a tentative D call TRBD1 (6 bases). Sequences were obtained from PBMCs. The clonotype originates from a man in his forties in good health and CMV-seropositive. CDR3 DNA sequence: TGCGCCAGCAGCTCACAGGGATCTGGGGCCAACGTCCTGACTTTC. Protein sequence: CASSSQGSGANVLTF.